This is a list of T cell receptor beta chains from one sample in a study of STAT3 mutations in large granular lymphocyte leukemia. TCRdb keeps only in-frame clones here, not all; method: immunoSEQ multiplex PCR. The sample has tens of thousands of clones, roughly 81% seen once. The sample comprised PBMCs. These receptors all come from a human donor with T large granular lymphocyte leukemia. Some clones in this sample may be carry-over from other donors' samples. Each CDR3 is given with its conserved first and last residue. The D gene is left open where the match is weak. Expanded clones get a size class; other rows say once, few or many, or leave the size out.

d_call j_call v_call clone_size cdr3_aa cdr3_nt
- TRBJ2-7 TRBV7-9 - CASSLATGRGYEQYF TGTGCCAGCAGCTTAGCAACCGGTCGTGGCTACGAGCAGTACTTC
- TRBJ1-1 TRBV29-1 - CSVVPGAVNTEAFF TGCAGCGTTGTGCCAGGGGCCGTGAACACTGAAGCTTTCTTT
- TRBJ1-1 TRBV18 - CASSPQGNTEAFF TGTGCCAGCTCACCACAGGGGAACACTGAAGCTTTCTTT
TRBD1 TRBJ2-2 TRBV13 once CASSLGQAYTGELFF TGTGCCAGCAGCCTCGGACAGGCTTACACCGGGGAGCTGTTTTTT
- TRBJ1-6 TRBV11-2 - CASSLDNRDNSPLHF TGTGCCAGCAGCTTAGATAACAGGGATAATTCACCCCTCCACTTT
- TRBJ1-5 TRBV5-4 once CASSVGPVGPGDQPQHF TGTGCCAGCAGCGTTGGCCCTGTTGGCCCAGGGGATCAGCCCCAGCATTTT
- TRBJ2-2 TRBV18 - CASSPRESGSGELFF TGTGCCAGCTCACCACGGGAGTCGGGGTCCGGGGAGCTGTTTTTT
- TRBJ1-5 TRBV18 - CASSPGSQGLNQPQHF TGTGCCAGCTCACCGGGGTCCCAGGGTCTTAATCAGCCCCAGCATTTT
- TRBJ1-2 TRBV18 - CASSEGPSYGYTF TGTGCCAGCTCTGAGGGGCCCTCCTATGGCTACACCTTC
- TRBJ2-3 TRBV12-5 - CASANGQITDTQYF TGTGCTAGTGCCAATGGACAGATCACAGATACGCAGTATTTT
- TRBJ2-7 TRBV7-2 few CASSLSQIYYEQYF TGTGCCAGCAGCTTAAGCCAGATTTACTACGAGCAGTACTTC